This T cell receptor beta chain is from a study of blood T cells in healthy people across ages. Together with a sample-barcoded 5' primer, a J-beta primer mix was included in a second PCR lasting about 6 to 11 cycles. TCRdb used MiXCR to reprocess the 5' RACE reads, holding one entry per CDR3 protein. The sample holds approximately 960,000 distinct CDR3 sequences; under 35% are singletons and the top ten take more than 8.5%. CDR3 length equals 14 residues. The germline V and J ends were trimmed by 3 bases and 5 bases, with 13 bases remaining between them. These data were also filed under a second study, of T cells of mothers and their children. That source notes: Per mother, over 10 million TCR beta CDR3 reads were obtained; per child, about 3.3 million. Evidence of persistent microchimeric T cell clones was absent.

The TCR was taken from a woman aged 40-49 years in good health. The chain combines TRBV12-3 or TRBV12-4 with TRBJ1-1, with a possible D match to TRBD1 (5 bases). The sample comprised blood. DNA of the CDR3: TGTGCCAGCAGTTTGGGGGGAGTATTAACTGAAGCTTTCTTT. This codes for CASSLGGVLTEAFF.